The source of this T cell receptor (beta chain) is a study of blood T cell repertoires in COVID-19. Overall study: Donors in the United States, Italy and Spain gave samples during acute or convalescent COVID-19.

Using immunoSEQ multiplex PCR, the repertoire was profiled, and TCRdb retains in-frame clones only, with some absent. The data hold roughly 120,000 clones, with more than 85% observed a single time. The CDR3 has 13 amino acids. J lost 7 bases, V lost 7 bases, and 3 bases had no gene match. Germline CDR1 MNHEY, CDR2 SVGAGI. The chain combines TRBV6-5 with TRBJ2-2, with 10 nucleotides matching TRBD2. The sequencing sample was made of peripheral blood. The clonotype was recovered from a middle-aged man with COVID-19, enrolled during active disease. In nucleotides, the CDR3 is TGTGCCAGCATCAGGACTAGCGGCGGGGAGCTGTTTTTT. Amino acid sequence: CASIRTSGGELFF.